Sequencing of this T cell receptor (beta chain) was carried out in a study of T cells after posttransplantation cyclophosphamide. The related graft donor's blood sample was taken on the day of bone marrow donation. Generated by immunoSEQ multiplex PCR, the TCRdb table keeps only in-frame clones and is missing some. Observed in the sample are 38,000 or so clones, none of them singletons. This clone was counted ten times or more. The antigen remains undetermined. V lost 7 bases to trimming and J lost 3 bases; unmatched junction nucleotides: 3. Germline CDR1 is SNHLY and CDR2 is FYNNEI. CDR3 length: 13 residues. Study-level points and caveats: Recipient CMV seropositivity and CMV reactivation strongly tracked TRB clonality. Skin or GI-infiltrating T cells shared few TRB sequences with blood.

The sequence was obtained from a man in his fifties in good health, CMV-negative, and a related stem cell transplant donor. The sequenced sample consisted of PBMCs. The rearrangement links TRBV2 to TRBJ1-5, with 7 nucleotides matching TRBD1. In DNA form, the CDR3 reads TGTGCCAGCACTGGGACAGTCAATCAGCCCCAGCATTTT. Translated, it gives CASTGTVNQPQHF.